This TCR beta chain was identified during a study of tumor-infiltrating lymphocytes in glioblastoma multiforme. Multiple V-beta primers and a C-beta primer amplified TCRB from RNA. MiXCR, applied by TCRdb to the multiplex PCR reads, yields one record per CDR3 protein. The repertoire includes around 15,000 distinct CDR3 sequences, approximately 71% of them detected once, and 40% to 55% sits in the top ten. In its sample, this clonotype was seen once. Trimming cost V 6 bases and J 2 bases, with 17 bases left between them. Looked up from germline, CDR1 is DFQATT and CDR2 is SNEGSKA (reference sequence). The CDR3 has 15 residues.

The source material was brain tumor tissue. The sequence came from a male donor with glioblastoma. J is TRBJ1-5 and V is TRBV20-1; D may be TRBD1 (5 bases). The CDR3 protein is CSAEPRVEGNQPQHF. In DNA, the CDR3 is TGCAGTGCAGAACCCAGGGTAGAGGGCAATCAGCCCCAGCATTTT.